These 20 T cell receptor beta chains came from one sample sequenced in a study of T cell changes during pregnancy in multiple sclerosis. Only in-frame clones appear in the TCRdb table, and some are missing; sequencing was by immunoSEQ multiplex PCR. This table holds 55,000 to 70,000 clones, roughly 92% found once. Material: CD8+ T cells from peripheral blood mononuclear cells, obtained in the third trimester of pregnancy. Receptors were obtained from a female donor in good health, enrolled as a control in a pregnancy study.

The CDR3 sequence is CASSQDGETAGLSTYEQYF. In nucleotides, the CDR3 is TGCGCCAGCAGCCAAGATGGAGAGACAGCTGGACTAAGTACCTACGAGCAGTACTTC. The chain joins TRBV4-3 to TRBJ2-7; D is perhaps TRBD2 (6 bases). The CDR3 length is 19 residues. V lost 0 bases, J lost 2 bases, and 23 bases lay in between. Per the germline V gene, CDR1 is LGHNA and CDR2 is YSLEER.

The chain carries TRBV7-9 and TRBJ2-2; 14 nucleotides match TRBD2. The length of the CDR3 is 17 residues. Germline lookup yields CDR1 SEHNR and CDR2 FQNEAQ (reference sequence). V shed 5 bases, J shed 5 bases, and the junction held 7 bases outside the gene matches. CDR3 protein: CASSPGTSGGRTGELFF. CDR3 nucleotide sequence: TGTGCCAGCAGCCCGGGGACTAGCGGGGGTCGGACCGGGGAGCTGTTTTTT.

V usage is TRBV5-6 and J usage is TRBJ2-7, with D tentatively TRBD1 (6 bases). This CDR3 has 13 residues. Trimming removed 6 bases at V and 2 bases at J, with 12 bases between. Germline values: CDR1 SGHDT, CDR2 YYEEEE. CDR3 coding DNA: TGTGCCAGCACCCTGCAGGGGACCTACGAGCAGTACTTC. Translation: CASTLQGTYEQYF.

This chain uses TRBV19 with TRBJ1-1; 7 positions agree with TRBD1. The germline V gene encodes CDR1 LNHDA and CDR2 SQIVND (reference sequence). With 7 bases clipped from V and 2 bases from J, the junction kept 4 bases outside the gene matches. The CDR3 is made up of 13 amino acids. The CDR3 region is CASKGQANTEAFF. CDR3 DNA: TGTGCCAGTAAAGGACAGGCTAACACTGAAGCTTTCTTT.

This clone was detected only once. The chain couples TRBV11-2 to TRBJ1-3, with a weak D call TRBD1 (6 bases). The CDR3 runs to 14 residues. The germline V and J ends were trimmed by 5 bases and 0 bases, with 8 bases remaining between them. Germline V gene data show CDR1 as SGHAT and CDR2 as FQNNGV. The DNA for the CDR3 is TGTGCCAGCAGCGGGGACACCTCTGGAAACACCATATATTTT. This translates into CASSGDTSGNTIYF.

V and J are TRBV4-2 and TRBJ2-7; TRBD1 agrees at 7 bases. With V trimmed by 0 bases and J by 2 bases, 7 bases remained unmatched. Germline V gene data show CDR1 as LGHNA and CDR2 as YNFKEQ. CDR3 length: 16 amino acids. CDR3 sequence reads: CASSQDLSGQTYEQYF. As DNA, the CDR3 is TGTGCCAGCAGCCAAGATCTGTCGGGACAGACCTACGAGCAGTACTTC.

This clone was seen a few times. The rearrangement joins TRBV2 to TRBJ1-2, with D perhaps matching TRBD1 (6 bases). Looked up from germline, CDR1 is SNHLY and CDR2 is FYNNEI. Trimming shortened V by 6 bases and J by 7 bases, and 15 bases separated the two germline ends. CDR3 size: 13 residues. CDR3 amino acids: CASSDVGGLGYTF. DNA for the CDR3: TGTGCCAGCAGCGATGTTGGGGGCCTTGGCTACACCTTC.

The chain combines TRBV7-9 with TRBJ1-1; 8 bases align to TRBD1. The CDR3 has 17 residues. CDR1 and CDR2 (germline): SEHNR, FQNEAQ (reference sequence). The ends lost 5 bases at V and 0 bases at J; junction bases unmatched: 11. CDR3 loop: CASSLPLDRDLNTEAFF. CDR3 DNA: TGTGCCAGCAGCCTACCTTTGGACAGGGACCTGAACACTGAAGCTTTCTTT.

V is TRBV6-1 and J is TRBJ2-7; no reliable D call. V lost 3 bases and J lost 0, with 15 bases in between. Looked up from germline, CDR1 is MNHNS and CDR2 is SASEGT. This CDR3 comprises 16 residues. CDR3: CASSDLTTSYSYEQYF. The CDR3 nucleotides are TGTGCCAGCAGTGATCTAACTACCTCGTACTCCTACGAGCAGTACTTC.

This chain uses TRBV29-1 with TRBJ1-2; 8 nucleotides match TRBD1. The CDR3 has 14 residues. CDR1 and CDR2 from the germline V gene are SQVTM and ANQGSEA. Trimming cost V 5 bases and J 4 bases; bases outside gene matches: 9. This CDR3 reads CSVFRDRRIYGYTF. Written as DNA, the CDR3 is TGCAGCGTTTTCCGGGACAGGAGAATCTATGGCTACACCTTC.

V and J are TRBV29-1 and TRBJ1-1; D uncertain. Germline V gene data show CDR1 as SQVTM and CDR2 as ANQGSEA. Deletions cut 3 bases from V and 7 bases from J, with 15 bases between. The CDR3 runs 13 residues. The DNA of the CDR3 is TGCAGCGTTGATTCTGGTAGCCGATATGAAGCTTTCTTT. Translating gives CSVDSGSRYEAFF.

The J gene is TRBJ2-1, the V gene TRBV2, with D tentatively TRBD2 (6 bases). The CDR3 covers 15 residues. V lost 7 bases and J 7 bases, leaving 20 bases between the germline ends. In germline, CDR1 is SNHLY, CDR2 FYNNEI. The CDR3 nucleotides are TGTGCCAGCACCCCGACTAGGGAATCTTGGAATGAGCAGTTCTTC. Residues: CASTPTRESWNEQFF.

A few counts support this clone. The chain links TRBV7-2 to TRBJ1-2, with 9 bases matching TRBD1. Trimming removed 4 bases from V and 5 bases from J; junction bases left unmatched: 8. This CDR3 region has 15 residues. CDR1 and CDR2 from the germline V gene are SGHTA and FQGNSA. The CDR3 region has the DNA TGTGCCAGCAGCTCCTCCGGGACAGGGACGTATGGCTACACCTTC. Protein product: CASSSSGTGTYGYTF. The variable domain in full, with the rest retrieved from reference TRBV7-2 and TRBJ1-2, is GAGVSQSPSNKVTEKGKDVELRCDPISGHTALYWYRQSLGQGLEFLIYFQGNSAPDKSGLPSDRFSAERTGGSVSTLTIQRTQQEDSAVYLCASSSSGTGTYGYTFGSGTRLTVV.

This chain connects TRBV7-9 to TRBJ1-1; 8 positions match TRBD1. The CDR3 totals 16 residues. Germline V lookup: CDR1 SEHNR, CDR2 FQNEAQ (reference sequence). V gave up 1 base and J gave up 6 bases; unmatched junction bases: 10. In DNA, the CDR3 is TGTGCCAGCAGCTTAGGCAAACCACTACAGGGGGCTGAAGCTTTCTTT. It codes for CASSLGKPLQGAEAFF.

As concerns this clone: A junction end diverges from the germline sequence, so it may reflect a read error. The chain uses TRBV6-5 and TRBJ2-1; D call uncertain. The CDR3 covers 16 residues. Germline loops: CDR1 MNHEY, CDR2 SVGAGI. As DNA, the CDR3 is TGTGCCAGCAGTTACTCGGAGACTGGTTCCTACGATGAGCAGTTCTTC. This sequence encodes CASSYSETGSYDEQFF.

The chain is built from TRBV6-1 and TRBJ2-1, with D perhaps TRBD2 (5 bases). This CDR3 region has 13 residues. Germline loops: CDR1 MNHNS, CDR2 SASEGT. V was clipped by 7 bases and J by 9 bases, with 16 bases between them. The CDR3 DNA is TGTGCCAGCAAGACCCGCATGGGGAGTGAGCAGTTCTTC. It yields the protein CASKTRMGSEQFF.

This clone was counted a few times. This chain links TRBV7-6 with TRBJ2-1; D is perhaps TRBD2 (6 bases). The CDR3 extends over 14 amino acids. The germline gives CDR1 SGHVS, CDR2 FNYEAQ. V shed 0 bases and J shed 8 bases, with 11 bases lying between them. DNA for the CDR3: TGTGCCAGCAGCTTAGCGGGGGGATCCTATGAGCAGTTCTTC. Its protein is CASSLAGGSYEQFF.

The V and J genes are TRBV5-1 and TRBJ2-7; D uncertain. CDR3 size: 13 residues. Trimming took 0 bases from V and 1 from J, leaving 5 bases between them. From germline, CDR1 is SGHRS and CDR2 YFSETQ. The CDR3 sequence is CASSLERSYEQYF. The CDR3 coding sequence is TGCGCCAGCAGCTTGGAGAGATCCTACGAGCAGTACTTC.

V is TRBV4-3 and J is TRBJ1-5; TRBD1 aligns across 7 bases. Germline values: CDR1 LGHNA, CDR2 YSLEER. After removal of 4 bases from V and 5 bases from J, the junction contained 8 bases not matched to a gene. This CDR3 is 15 amino acids long. The chain's CDR3 is CASSLGTAGDQPQHF. CDR3 bases: TGCGCCAGCAGCCTCGGGACAGCCGGGGATCAGCCCCAGCATTTT.

The chain recombines TRBV5-1 with TRBJ2-7, with 7 bases that match TRBD2. Germline lookup yields CDR1 SGHRS and CDR2 YFSETQ. Trimming cost V 4 bases and J 4 bases; bases outside gene matches: 2. CDR3 length equals 12 residues. The CDR3 DNA follows: TGCGCCAGCAGCCCCGGGGGGTACGAGCAGTACTTC. This encodes CASSPGGYEQYF. Together with reference TRBV5-1 and TRBJ2-7, the CDR3 gives the full variable domain: KAGVTQTPRYLIKTRGQQVTLSCSPISGHRSVSWYQQTPGQGLQFLFEYFSETQRNKGNFPGRFSGRQFSNSRSEMNVSTLELGDSALYLCASSPGGYEQYFGPGTRLTVT.